These T cell receptor beta chains were read from a single sample in a study of response to subunit inactivated influenza vaccine. One entry per CDR3 protein, called by TCRdb with MiXCR from the RT-PCR reads. The data show hundreds of thousands of distinct CDR3 sequences, with 6.5% to 8% seen just once and approximately 12% held by the top ten. This sample comprised PBMCs from blood, obtained less than 30 months after vaccination. Receptor source: a man aged 50-75 years who received an inactivated influenza vaccine. Each CDR3 is given with its conserved first and last residue. D genes are given only for firm matches. Clone sizes are given selectively: once, few, many, or a class where the clone is expanded.

- | - | TRBJ1-1 | TRBV3-1 | CASSQAGGWTEAFF | TGTGCCAGCAGCCAAGCGGGAGGATGGACTGAAGCTTTCTTT
TRBD2 | many | TRBJ2-1 | TRBV28 | CASSTPAGDLGNEQFF | TGTGCCAGCAGTACGCCAGCGGGAGATCTCGGGAATGAGCAGTTCTTC
- | few | TRBJ1-6 | TRBV11-2 | CASSPGGGAFSPLHF | TGTGCCAGCAGCCCGGGCGGGGGCGCTTTTTCACCCCTCCACTTT
- | few | TRBJ2-6 | TRBV5-1 | CASRTKAERSVLTF | TGCGCCAGCCGTACTAAGGCAGAGCGAAGCGTCCTGACTTTC
- | few | TRBJ2-7 | TRBV5-5 | CASSRPYSYEQYF | TGTGCCAGCAGCCGACCTTATTCCTACGAGCAGTACTTC
- | - | TRBJ1-2 | TRBV5-1 | CASSLAGGTHYGYTF | TGCGCCAGCAGCTTGGCCGGGGGGACCCACTATGGCTACACCTTC
- | few | TRBJ1-1 | TRBV18 | CASSTVGGHGNTEAFF | TGTGCCAGCTCAACAGTTGGGGGGCATGGTAACACTGAAGCTTTCTTT
- | - | TRBJ2-5 | TRBV7-2 | CASSFVKVETQYF | TGTGCCAGCAGCTTTGTCAAGGTTGAGACCCAGTACTTC
- | few | TRBJ1-1 | TRBV5-1 | CASSWIGAATEAFF | TGCGCCAGCAGCTGGATTGGGGCAGCCACTGAAGCTTTCTTT
- | many | TRBJ2-3 | TRBV20-1 | CSASQRMEVDTQYF | TGCAGTGCTAGCCAGCGGATGGAAGTGGATACGCAGTATTTT